This TCR beta chain was retrieved from a study of T-cell reconstitution after alpha-beta-depleted transplantation in children. CDR1 and CDR2 from the germline V gene are WSHSY and SAAADI. CDR3 length equals 15 residues. With V trimmed by 6 bases and J by 2 bases, 6 bases remained unmatched. Broader study findings: Several hundred expanded graft clones reportedly gave rise to the alpha-beta T cells present about two months after transplant.

Researchers prepared the TCRbeta library using unique molecular identifiers, the study reports. TCRdb reprocessed the PCR reads with MiXCR, giving one entry per CDR3 protein. The sample contains fewer than 250,000 distinct CDR3 sequences, more than 15% of which appear only once. The table lists this clonotype with a few counts. Its antigen is unidentified. The chain is built from TRBV10-2 and TRBJ2-7; 11 positions match TRBD2. This TCR came from a male patient aged 2-15 years who had a stem cell transplant for acute lymphoblastic leukemia, so the T cells may come from the graft donor. The sample in question was PBMCs, mostly from graft donor cells, obtained 360 days after TCRalphabeta/CD19-depleted stem cell transplant. The CDR3 reads CASRELAGETYEQYF. In DNA form, the CDR3 reads TGCGCCAGCAGAGAACTAGCGGGAGAGACCTACGAGCAGTACTTC.